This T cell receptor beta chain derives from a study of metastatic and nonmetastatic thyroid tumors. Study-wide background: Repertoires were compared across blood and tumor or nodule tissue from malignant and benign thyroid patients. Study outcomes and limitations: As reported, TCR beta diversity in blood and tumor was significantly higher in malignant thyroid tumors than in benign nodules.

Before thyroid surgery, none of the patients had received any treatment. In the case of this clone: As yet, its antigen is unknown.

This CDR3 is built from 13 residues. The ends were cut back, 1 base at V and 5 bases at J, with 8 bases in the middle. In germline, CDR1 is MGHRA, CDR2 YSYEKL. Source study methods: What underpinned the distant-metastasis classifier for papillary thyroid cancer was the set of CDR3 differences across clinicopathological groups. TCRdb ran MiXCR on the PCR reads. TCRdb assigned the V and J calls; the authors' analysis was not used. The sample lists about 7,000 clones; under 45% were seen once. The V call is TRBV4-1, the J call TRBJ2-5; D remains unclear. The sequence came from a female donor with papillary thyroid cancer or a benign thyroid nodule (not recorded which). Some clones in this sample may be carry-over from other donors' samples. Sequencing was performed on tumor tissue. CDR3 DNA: TGCGCCAGCAGCCAAGGAACTCGGGAGACCCAGTACTTC. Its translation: CASSQGTRETQYF.